This T cell receptor (beta chain) was documented in a study of T cells after yellow fever vaccination. Study at large: SMART-Seq v4 Ultra Low Input prepared the low-cell-number fractions.

This clonotype was observed a few times. Its antigen is undetermined. Broader study findings: Abundant bulk-population clonotypes could contaminate the FACS-sorted repertoires. Peaking faster, on day 5 versus 15, the secondary response was nonetheless weaker. Most primary-vaccination clones recurred post-booster (around 95% CD4, around 90% CD8).

Germline-derived CDR1 and CDR2 are LNHDA and SQIVND (reference sequence). The CDR3 has 13 residues. The ends were cut back, 9 bases at V and 2 bases at J, with 11 bases in the middle. TCRdb fed the 5' RACE reads into MiXCR, producing one record per CDR3 protein. Of around 70,000 distinct CDR3 sequences in the sample, 7.1% were seen once. This receptor was identified in a man in his late teens or twenties who received the YFV17D yellow fever vaccine. Source: CD8+ T cells sorted from PBMCs, taken about 5 days after the first yellow fever vaccination. The gene calls are TRBV19 and TRBJ1-5; D unclear. The CDR3 sequence is CASGYLGNQPQHF. CDR3 nucleotides: TGTGCCAGCGGATACTTGGGCAATCAGCCCCAGCATTTT.